The 9 T cell receptor beta chains in this list originate from one sample, sequenced in a study of cytomegalovirus exposure and HLA in healthy donors. PCR primers comprised 60 Vbeta and 13 Jbeta primers. Sequenced by immunoSEQ multiplex PCR; TCRdb stores in-frame clones only, minus some. The repertoire has around 110,000 clones, about 79% of them found once; the top ten carry around 4.5%. The sample was PBMCs. The source of these receptors is a man aged 30-40 years in good health and CMV-seropositive.

The chain uses TRBV4-3 and TRBJ2-2, with 9 bases identical to TRBD1. Germline lookup yields CDR1 LGHNA and CDR2 YSLEER. CDR3 length: 17 residues. With V trimmed by 2 bases and J by 6 bases, 10 bases remained unmatched. The CDR3 loop reads CASSQPPGQGVAGELFF. The CDR3 DNA reads TGCGCCAGCAGCCAACCTCCGGGACAGGGCGTAGCCGGGGAGCTGTTTTTT.

In DNA, the CDR3 is TGTGCCAGCAGCGCACTAGCGGGGCTAACGACCGGGGAGCTGTTTTTT. Protein sequence: CASSALAGLTTGELFF. The chain has TRBV7-2 and TRBJ2-2; 10 nucleotides line up with TRBD2. Germline lookup yields CDR1 SGHTA and CDR2 FQGNSA. The CDR3 extends over 16 amino acids. V shed 5 bases, J shed 5 bases, and the junction held 8 bases outside the gene matches.

The chain uses TRBV5-4 and TRBJ2-7; 11 nucleotides line up with TRBD2. The CDR3 is 16 amino acids. J lost 0 bases, V lost 4 bases, and 6 bases had no gene match. Germline V CDR1 and CDR2: SGHNT, YYREEE (reference sequence). CDR3 protein: CASSRILAGGSYEQYF. Here the CDR3 DNA reads TGTGCCAGCAGCCGGATTCTAGCGGGAGGCTCCTACGAGCAGTACTTC.

In DNA, the CDR3 is TGTGCCAGCATGACGGGACAGGGAATAATTGGCTACACCTTC. Amino acids: CASMTGQGIIGYTF. The chain recombines TRBV6-6 with TRBJ1-2, with 9 bases aligning to TRBD1. The CDR3 sequence is 14 residues long. Trimming at V came to 7 bases and at J to 7 bases, leaving 10 bases not matched to a gene. CDR1 is MNHNY and CDR2 is SVGAGI in the germline V gene (reference sequence).

This chain joins TRBV4-2 and TRBJ2-1; weak D call: TRBD2 (6 bases). Trimming removed 0 bases from V and 7 bases from J, with 16 bases in between. The V gene's germline CDR1 is LGHNA and CDR2 YNFKEQ. The CDR3 loop spans 16 amino acids. The CDR3 loop is CASSQEGLLSGNEQFF. The CDR3 DNA reads TGTGCCAGCAGCCAAGAGGGACTCCTAAGCGGGAATGAGCAGTTCTTC.

The chain employs TRBV11-3 and TRBJ2-7; maybe TRBD1 (5 bases). Germline assignment: CDR1 SGHNT and CDR2 YENEEA. V lost 8 bases, J lost 1 base, and 15 bases lay in between. This CDR3 comprises 14 residues. The CDR3 region has the DNA TGTGCCAGCGGCCGGGTAGCAGGGTCCTACGAGCAGTACTTC. It translates to CASGRVAGSYEQYF.

The CDR3 nucleotides read TGCAGCGTTGAAGATCGTGGGGGACAGGGGGACTACGAGCAGTACTTC. Its protein is CSVEDRGGQGDYEQYF. The chain carries TRBV29-1 and TRBJ2-7; 11 bases map to TRBD1. The length of the CDR3 is 16 residues. V dropped 0 bases and J dropped 3; count of bases not matched to a gene: 7. Germline-derived CDR1 and CDR2 are SQVTM and ANQGSEA.

The chain combines TRBV9 with TRBJ1-5; D unresolved. CDR3 length: 17 amino acids. CDR1 SGDLS and CDR2 YYNGEE come from the germline V gene. V was pared by 6 bases and J by 5 bases, with 24 bases between. In nucleotides, the CDR3 is TGTGCCAGCATCCGCCCTTTAGGGAGGAGCCCATATCAGCCCCAGCATTTT. It yields the protein CASIRPLGRSPYQPQHF.

This clone was detected a few times. The chain joins TRBV5-4 to TRBJ2-7, with D hard to call. Germline-derived CDR1 and CDR2 are SGHNT and YYREEE (reference sequence). V shed 0 bases and J shed 0 bases, with 10 bases lying between them. The CDR3 is 15 residues long. Written as DNA, the CDR3 is TGTGCCAGCAGCTTGGCAGGCGCCGACTCCTACGAGCAGTACTTC. Encoded protein: CASSLAGADSYEQYF.